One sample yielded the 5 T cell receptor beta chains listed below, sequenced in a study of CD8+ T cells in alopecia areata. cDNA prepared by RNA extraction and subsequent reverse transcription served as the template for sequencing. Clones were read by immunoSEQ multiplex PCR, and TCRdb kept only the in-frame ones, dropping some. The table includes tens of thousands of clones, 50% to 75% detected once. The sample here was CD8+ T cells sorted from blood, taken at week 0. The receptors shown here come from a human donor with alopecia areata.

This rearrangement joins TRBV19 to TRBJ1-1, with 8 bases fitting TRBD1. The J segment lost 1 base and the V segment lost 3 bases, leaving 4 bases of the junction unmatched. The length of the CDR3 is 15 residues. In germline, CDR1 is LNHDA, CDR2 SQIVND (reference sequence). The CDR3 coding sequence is TGTGCCAGTAGTATCGGACAGGGTTGGAACACTGAAGCTTTCTTT. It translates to CASSIGQGWNTEAFF.

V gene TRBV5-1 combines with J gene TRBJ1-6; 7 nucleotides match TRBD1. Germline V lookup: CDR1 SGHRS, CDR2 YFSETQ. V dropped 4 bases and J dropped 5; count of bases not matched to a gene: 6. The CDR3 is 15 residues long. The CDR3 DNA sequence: TGCGCCAGCAGCGACAGACAGGGCCATAATTCACCCCTCCACTTT. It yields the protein CASSDRQGHNSPLHF.

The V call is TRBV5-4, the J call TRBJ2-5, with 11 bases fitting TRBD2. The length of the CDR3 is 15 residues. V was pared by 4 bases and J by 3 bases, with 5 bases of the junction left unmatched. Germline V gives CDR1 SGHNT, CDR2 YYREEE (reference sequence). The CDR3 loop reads CASSLRGLAEETQYF. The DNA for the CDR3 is TGTGCCAGCAGCCTTAGGGGACTAGCGGAAGAGACCCAGTACTTC.

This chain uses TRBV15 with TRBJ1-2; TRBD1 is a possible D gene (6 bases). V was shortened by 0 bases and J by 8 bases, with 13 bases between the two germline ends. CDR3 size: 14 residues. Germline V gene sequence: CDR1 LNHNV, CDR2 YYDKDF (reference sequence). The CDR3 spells CATSRDGGGRGYTF. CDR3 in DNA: TGTGCCACCAGCAGAGATGGCGGGGGCCGAGGCTACACCTTC.

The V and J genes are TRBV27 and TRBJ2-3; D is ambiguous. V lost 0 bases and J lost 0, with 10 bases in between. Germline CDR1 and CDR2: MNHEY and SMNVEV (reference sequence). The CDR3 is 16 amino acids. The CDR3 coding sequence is TGTGCCAGCAGTTTATCGGGATTTCCTAGCACAGATACGCAGTATTTT. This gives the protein CASSLSGFPSTDTQYF.